This T cell receptor (beta chain) emerged from a study of tumor-infiltrating lymphocytes in primary liver carcinoma. Points from the study as a whole: Overlap between tumor regions exceeded overlap of tumor with adjacent tissue or blood. Tumors and blood were compared for top-250-clone fraction, and tumors had the significantly higher value (p = 0.039).

Unsorted whole blood supplied the RNA, and germline DNA was extracted too. Every patient had chronic HBV infection and was treatment-naive. Reverse transcription of about 500 ng total RNA with a constant-region primer produced TCR beta cDNA. Researchers made the TCR beta libraries by running three nested multiplex PCR rounds with slightly modified ARM-PCR. The first two PCR rounds used TRBV1-TRBV30 primers with a Cbeta primer, 10 cycles each. From the multiplex PCR reads, TCRdb called clonotypes with MiXCR, one entry per CDR3 protein. The sample consists of about 210,000 distinct CDR3 sequences, 65% of them appearing once. With regard to this clonotype: Its specificity is not known. One junction end does not reproduce the germline sequence, and a read error may be involved.

This CDR3 is 15 amino acids long. This clonotype was sampled from a woman aged 55 to 70 with primary liver carcinoma and hepatitis B virus infection. The chain links TRBV12-3 or TRBV12-4 to TRBJ2-2, with D possibly TRBD2 on 5 matching bases. The specimen sequenced was peripheral blood. CDR3 coding DNA: TGTGCCAGCAGTTTAGGACGGGCGGCGTCCGGGGAGCCGTTTTTT. The encoded protein is CASSLGRAASGEPFF.